This T cell receptor (beta chain) came from a study of cytomegalovirus exposure and HLA in healthy donors. Study in general: Assignment to the Caucasian-associated ancestry cluster applied to approximately 80% of the 350 to 500 genotyped donors. Regarding the study as a whole: A later analysis linked around 15,000 TCR beta sequences to HLA alleles at 0.05 false discovery rate. The study labeled approximately 150 TCR beta chains cytomegalovirus-associated. When a later analysis compared HLA-associated TCR beta chains with equally common others, the HLA-associated chains turned out to be more clonally expanded and to have lower generation probabilities.

60 Vbeta and 13 Jbeta primers were used in PCR. The data were produced by immunoSEQ multiplex PCR, yet TCRdb's version contains in-frame clones alone and is incomplete. The sample consists of approximately 260,000 clones, about 93% of them appearing once. Turning to this clone: Its antigen is currently unknown.

The CDR3 consists of 19 residues. In germline, CDR1 is PRHDT, CDR2 FYEKMQ (reference sequence). With 1 base clipped from V and 1 base from J, the junction kept 10 bases outside the gene matches. The chain combines TRBV13 with TRBJ2-1; 10 bases fit TRBD2. Sequenced: PBMCs. This TCR derives from a girl aged 2 to 10 in good health and CMV-seronegative. In DNA form, the CDR3 reads TGTGCCAGCAGCTTAGCTTTCAGCGGGGGGGCCAAGTCCTACAATGAGCAGTTCTTC. Translated, it gives CASSLAFSGGAKSYNEQFF.